This record concerns one T cell receptor (beta chain) sequence. Its antigen is still unknown. This record comes from a study of cytomegalovirus exposure and HLA in healthy donors. Study at large: The use of the same platform for the 110 or so validation repertoires and the approximately 730 first-cohort repertoires was reported by a later analysis. Study-wide findings and caveats: It was confirmed in vitro that a few of the CMV-associated chains were specific for CMV antigens. Diagnosis of cytomegalovirus status made by the classifier reportedly showed high specificity and sensitivity. In the 120 or so validation repertoires, about 94% of cluster scores exceeded 0, per a later analysis.

V was pared by 4 bases and J by 7 bases, with 13 bases of the junction left unmatched. The CDR3 is 16 amino acids. From germline, CDR1 is SGHDT and CDR2 YYEEEE. TCRdb's table, derived via immunoSEQ multiplex PCR, lists solely in-frame clones and lacks some. The sample contains 200,000 to 300,000 clones, roughly nine tenths of which appear only once. The clonotype was recovered from a man between 18 and 35 years old in good health and CMV-seropositive. The V call is TRBV5-6, the J call TRBJ2-7, with 11 positions matching TRBD1. The source material was PBMCs. Written as DNA, the CDR3 is TGTGCCAGCAGCGAAGGACAGGGGGCATGGGGTGAAGAGCAGTACTTC. This gives the protein CASSEGQGAWGEEQYF.